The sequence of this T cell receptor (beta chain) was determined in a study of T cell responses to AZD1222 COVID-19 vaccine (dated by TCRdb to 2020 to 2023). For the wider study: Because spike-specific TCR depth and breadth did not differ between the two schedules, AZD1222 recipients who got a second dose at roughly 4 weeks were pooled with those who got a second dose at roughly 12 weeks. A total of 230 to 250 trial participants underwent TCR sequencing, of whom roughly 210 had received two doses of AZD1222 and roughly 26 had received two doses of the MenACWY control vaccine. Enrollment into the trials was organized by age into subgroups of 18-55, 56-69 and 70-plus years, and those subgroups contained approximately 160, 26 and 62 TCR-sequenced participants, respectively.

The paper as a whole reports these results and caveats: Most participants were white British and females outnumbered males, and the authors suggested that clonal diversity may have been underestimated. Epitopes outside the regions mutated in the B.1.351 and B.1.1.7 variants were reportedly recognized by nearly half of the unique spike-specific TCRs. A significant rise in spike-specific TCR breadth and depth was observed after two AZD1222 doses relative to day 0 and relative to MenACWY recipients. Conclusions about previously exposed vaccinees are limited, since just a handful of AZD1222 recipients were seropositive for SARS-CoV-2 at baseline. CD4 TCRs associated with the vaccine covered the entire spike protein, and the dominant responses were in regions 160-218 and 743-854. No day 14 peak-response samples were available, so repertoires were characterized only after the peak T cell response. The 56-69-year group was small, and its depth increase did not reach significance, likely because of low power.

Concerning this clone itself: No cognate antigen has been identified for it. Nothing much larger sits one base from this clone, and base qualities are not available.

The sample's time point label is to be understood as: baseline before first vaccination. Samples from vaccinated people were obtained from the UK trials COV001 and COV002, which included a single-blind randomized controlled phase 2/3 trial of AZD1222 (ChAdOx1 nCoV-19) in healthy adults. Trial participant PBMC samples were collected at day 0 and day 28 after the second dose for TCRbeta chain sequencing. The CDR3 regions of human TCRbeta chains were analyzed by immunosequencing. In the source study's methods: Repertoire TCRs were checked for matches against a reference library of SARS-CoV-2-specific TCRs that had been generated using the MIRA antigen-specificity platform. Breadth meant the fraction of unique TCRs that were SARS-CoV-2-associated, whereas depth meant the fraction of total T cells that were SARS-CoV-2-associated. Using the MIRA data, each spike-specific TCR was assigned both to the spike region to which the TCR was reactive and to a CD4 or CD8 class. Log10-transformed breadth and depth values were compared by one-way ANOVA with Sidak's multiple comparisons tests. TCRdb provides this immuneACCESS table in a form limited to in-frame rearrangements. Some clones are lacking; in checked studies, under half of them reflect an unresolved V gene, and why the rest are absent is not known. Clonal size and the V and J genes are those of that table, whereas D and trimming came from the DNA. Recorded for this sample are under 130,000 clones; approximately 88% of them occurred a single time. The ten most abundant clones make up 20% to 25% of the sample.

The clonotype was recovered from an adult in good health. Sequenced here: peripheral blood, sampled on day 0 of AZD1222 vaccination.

The nucleotide sequence is given as TGTGCCAGCAGAACCGGGACTAGCTCCTACGAGCAGTACTTC. This encodes CASRTGTSSYEQYF. The chain was built from TRBV6-6 and TRBJ2-7, and 8 junction bases match TRBD2. Trimming accounts for 6 bases at V and 0 bases at J, while the number of junction bases matched to no gene is 4. CDR1 and CDR2 are read off the germline V gene (reference sequence) as MNHNY and SVGAGI. The CDR3 contains 14 residues, cysteine and phenylalanine counted. The retained sequence is limited to the CDR3, 42 bases, with the frame set at the first base.